These 24 T cell receptor beta chains were sequenced from one sample in a study of T cell responses to AZD1222 COVID-19 vaccine (dated by TCRdb to 2020 to 2022). Library preparation employed the immunoSEQ multiplex PCR assay. Not all clones reach the TCRdb copy of this immuneACCESS table, which keeps in-frame sequences only. Checked studies attribute under half of the gap to unresolved V genes and leave the rest unexplained. This sample comprises around 100,000 clones, about 90% of them detected only once. Together, the top ten hold 2.9% of the sample. According to the study, the label for this sample's time point signals: baseline before first vaccination. Source: peripheral blood, taken on day 0 of AZD1222 vaccination. The origin of the receptors is an adult in good health.

The rearrangement links TRBV19 to TRBJ1-3; unclear D gene. Trimming removed 3 bases from V and 0 bases from J, with 15 bases in between. This CDR3 has 17 residues. Germline V gene sequence: CDR1 LNHDA, CDR2 SQIVND (reference sequence). The CDR3 bases are TGTGCCAGTAGTATCTGGGCCAGCCGCTTCTCTGGAAACACCATATATTTT. This sequence encodes CASSIWASRFSGNTIYF.

J is TRBJ2-1 and V is TRBV9; TRBD2 matches at 7 bases. The CDR3 extends over 17 amino acids. Germline V gene data show CDR1 as SGDLS and CDR2 as YYNGEE. The V and J ends lost 0 bases and 10 bases, in that order; junction bases with no gene match: 16. The DNA for the CDR3 is TGTGCCAGCAGCGTAGGGGAGCGGGAACCGATTCTGAGGGAGCAGTTCTTC. Its translation: CASSVGEREPILREQFF.

The chain recombines TRBV18 with TRBJ2-7; 12 bases match TRBD2. After removal of 4 bases from V and 7 bases from J, the junction contained 5 bases not matched to a gene. The CDR3 extends over 14 amino acids. Germline CDR1 KGHSH, CDR2 LQKENI. The CDR3 nucleotides read TGTGCCAGCTCACTCCTCGGGACTAGCGGGGAGCAGTACGTC. As protein: CASSLLGTSGEQYV.

The chain couples TRBV4-2 to TRBJ2-1; no reliable D call. V dropped 4 bases and J dropped 0 bases, with 10 bases sitting between them. The CDR3 loop spans 15 amino acids. Germline CDR1 reads LGHNA; CDR2 reads YNFKEQ. The CDR3 protein is CASSPELSSYNEQFF. The CDR3 bases are TGTGCCAGCAGCCCCGAACTGAGCTCCTACAATGAGCAGTTCTTC.

CDR3 coding DNA: TGCGCCAGCAGCTTGGTGGGCATGACAGGAGCTAGGACCGGGGAGCTGTTTTTT. Amino acid sequence: CASSLVGMTGARTGELFF. The chain employs TRBV5-1 and TRBJ2-2; possible D gene TRBD1, 6 bases. Germline loops: CDR1 SGHRS, CDR2 YFSETQ. V lost 0 bases and J lost 5, with 20 bases in between. The CDR3 is made up of 18 amino acids.

The table lists this clone with a few counts. The chain couples TRBV5-6 to TRBJ2-1; D possibly uses TRBD1 or TRBD2 (5 bases each). Germline V lookup: CDR1 SGHDT, CDR2 YYEEEE. The CDR3 runs to 15 residues. V shed 4 bases and J shed 6 bases, with 17 bases lying between them. The CDR3 bases are TGTGCCAGCAGCCCCGCCGGGGCCCCGTCCAATGAGCAGTTCTTC. It specifies CASSPAGAPSNEQFF.

This clone was found once. The chain couples TRBV5-4 to TRBJ2-7; 9 nucleotides line up with TRBD1. This CDR3 has 14 residues. V gave up 2 bases and J gave up 7 bases; unmatched junction bases: 7. Germline CDR1 is SGHNT and CDR2 is YYREEE (reference sequence). This CDR3 reads CASSLWDRVGEQYF. In DNA form, the CDR3 reads TGTGCCAGCAGCTTATGGGACAGGGTGGGAGAGCAGTACTTC.

This sequence joins TRBV6-1 and TRBJ1-2; D unclear. Trimming shortened V by 5 bases and J by 2 bases, and 6 bases separated the two germline ends. Germline CDR1 and CDR2: MNHNS and SASEGT. This CDR3 comprises 12 residues. The CDR3 protein is CASSTINYGYTF. Here the CDR3 DNA reads TGTGCCAGCAGTACTATAAACTATGGCTACACCTTC.

The chain employs TRBV18 and TRBJ1-1; D gene unclear. Trimming left V 3 bases short and J 2 bases short, with 16 bases between. CDR1 is KGHSH, CDR2 LQKENI, per germline. The CDR3 is 16 residues long. CDR3 loop: CASSPRLGTDNTEAFF. The DNA for the CDR3 is TGTGCCAGCTCACCCCGGTTAGGCACGGACAACACTGAAGCTTTCTTT.

This chain joins TRBV18 and TRBJ1-2; D not resolved. V shed 2 bases and J shed 4 bases, with 8 bases lying between them. The germline gives CDR1 KGHSH, CDR2 LQKENI. CDR3 length: 13 amino acids. The DNA of the CDR3 is TGTGCCAGCTCACCAGAACACCTCTATGGCTACACCTTC. Protein sequence: CASSPEHLYGYTF.

This chain links TRBV18 with TRBJ1-1; possibly TRBD1 for D (5 bases). Trimming removed 4 bases from V and 8 bases from J, with 14 bases in between. This CDR3 has 13 amino acids. Looked up from germline, CDR1 is KGHSH and CDR2 is LQKENI. The CDR3 DNA reads TGTGCCAGCTCACAAAAGTCCGGGACCGAAGCTTTCTTT. It codes for CASSQKSGTEAFF.

The chain links TRBV18 to TRBJ1-5, with 8 bases aligning to TRBD1. From germline, CDR1 is KGHSH and CDR2 LQKENI. V lost 8 bases and J lost 6; bases outside the gene matches: 6. CDR3 size: 13 residues. This chain's CDR3 is CASTQGASQPQHF. CDR3 in DNA: TGTGCCAGCACTCAGGGGGCTAGTCAGCCCCAGCATTTT.

The chain employs TRBV19 and TRBJ2-2, with 8 positions matching TRBD1. Trimming at V came to 7 bases and at J to 2 bases, leaving 3 bases not matched to a gene. The CDR3 runs to 14 residues. Per the germline V gene, CDR1 is LNHDA and CDR2 is SQIVND (reference sequence). The CDR3 region has the DNA TGTGCCAGTAAGACAGGGGCTAACACCGGGGAGCTGTTTTTT. As protein: CASKTGANTGELFF.

V and J are TRBV2 and TRBJ2-6, with TRBD1 matching 10 bases. The V gene end was trimmed by 7 bases and the J gene end by 3 bases; junction bases not matched to a gene: 3. The CDR3 has 15 amino acids. In germline, CDR1 is SNHLY, CDR2 FYNNEI. CDR3 in DNA: TGTGCCAGCATCAGGGACAGGGGTGGGGCCAACGTCCTGACTTTC. This sequence encodes CASIRDRGGANVLTF.

V is TRBV19 and J is TRBJ1-2; D remains unclear. Trimming cost V 1 base and J 0 bases, with 9 bases left between them. Germline loops: CDR1 LNHDA, CDR2 SQIVND (reference sequence). CDR3 length: 15 residues. For the CDR3, the DNA is TGTGCCAGTAGTATAGGGCGGGTTTCTAACTATGGCTACACCTTC. Translated: CASSIGRVSNYGYTF.

The chain is built from TRBV5-5 and TRBJ1-2; D is unresolved. This CDR3 has 17 amino acids. The germline V gene has CDR1 SGHKS and CDR2 YYEKEE (reference sequence). Trimming removed 2 bases at V and 2 bases at J, with 19 bases between. The CDR3 sequence is CASSLSYFAGPNYGYTF. Here the CDR3 DNA reads TGTGCCAGCAGCTTAAGTTATTTTGCAGGCCCCAACTATGGCTACACCTTC.

The V gene is TRBV7-8, the J gene TRBJ2-1, with D maybe TRBD2 (6 bases). Germline assignment: CDR1 SGHVS and CDR2 FQNEAQ. Trimming shortened V by 0 bases and J by 6 bases, and 12 bases separated the two germline ends. CDR3 length: 15 residues. CDR3 nucleotide sequence: TGTGCCAGCAGCTTAGCAGGGGACTTCCGCAATGAGCAGTTCTTC. Translating it yields CASSLAGDFRNEQFF.

The rearrangement links TRBV27 to TRBJ2-3, with D perhaps assigned TRBD1 or TRBD2 (5 bases each). The CDR3 sequence is 17 residues long. Germline CDR1 and CDR2: MNHEY and SMNVEV (reference sequence). The V gene lost 5 bases and the J gene lost 2 bases, with 20 bases spanning the gap. CDR3 loop: CASSPIPTLGATDTQYF. Here the CDR3 DNA reads TGTGCCAGCAGTCCCATCCCCACACTAGGGGCCACAGATACGCAGTATTTT.

The table lists this clone with a count of one. This chain joins TRBV7-9 and TRBJ1-3; D gene ambiguous. V gave up 1 base and J gave up 0 bases, with 7 bases separating them. This CDR3 spans 15 amino acids. The V gene's germline CDR1 is SEHNR and CDR2 FQNEAQ (reference sequence). CDR3 region: CASSLGQNSGNTIYF. CDR3 nucleotide sequence: TGTGCCAGCAGCTTAGGACAAAACTCTGGAAACACCATATATTTT.

The CDR3 here is CASSQSRAHHGYTF. The DNA of the CDR3 is TGTGCCAGCAGCCAATCCCGGGCTCACCATGGCTACACCTTC. The rearrangement uses TRBV16 and TRBJ1-2; unclear D gene. Trimming left V 0 bases short and J 6 bases short, with 11 bases between. The CDR3 length is 14 residues. The V gene's germline CDR1 is KGHSY and CDR2 FQNENV.

The chain has TRBV14 and TRBJ2-2, with 8 bases matching TRBD2. V shed 4 bases and J 6 bases; nucleotides not matched to a gene: 10. CDR3 length: 16 amino acids. Germline CDR1 is SGHDN and CDR2 is FVKESK. The CDR3 loop reads CASSPLVGGASGELFF. The CDR3, as DNA: TGTGCCAGCAGCCCCCTTGTCGGGGGGGCATCCGGGGAGCTGTTTTTT. The whole variable domain, remainder taken from reference TRBV14 and TRBJ2-2, is EAGVTQFPSHSVIEKGQTVTLRCDPISGHDNLYWYRRVMGKEIKFLLHFVKESKQDESGMPNNRFLAERTGGTYSTLKVQPAELEDSGVYFCASSPLVGGASGELFFGEGSRLTVL.

The CDR3 protein is CARGEDFSSYNSPLHF. The DNA for the CDR3 is TGTGCCAGAGGGGAAGATTTCAGCTCCTATAATTCACCCCTCCACTTT. The V call is TRBV19, the J call TRBJ1-6; D possibly corresponds to TRBD1 (5 bases). V was cut by 9 bases and J by 0 bases, with 15 bases left in between. The CDR3 totals 16 residues. Germline V gene data show CDR1 as LNHDA and CDR2 as SQIVND (reference sequence).

The chain combines TRBV6-6 with TRBJ2-1; TRBD2 matches 7 bases. This CDR3 spans 16 amino acids. Germline V CDR1 and CDR2: MNHNY, SVGAGI (reference sequence). The V and J ends lost 2 bases and 4 bases, in that order; junction bases with no gene match: 8. CDR3 amino acids: CASSYSWLAEYNEQFF. In DNA, the CDR3 is TGTGCCAGCAGTTACAGTTGGCTAGCGGAGTACAATGAGCAGTTCTTC.

This clone occurred once. V is TRBV6-5 and J is TRBJ2-5, with D perhaps TRBD1 or TRBD2 (5 bases each). From germline, CDR1 is MNHEY and CDR2 SVGAGI. CDR3 length: 13 amino acids. Trimming removed 8 bases from V and 1 base from J, with 11 bases in between. The CDR3 region is CASAWGIQETQYF. The CDR3 DNA reads TGTGCCAGCGCCTGGGGGATCCAAGAGACCCAGTACTTC.